The clone carrying this T cell receptor beta chain was counted ten times or more. CDR3 length equals 15 residues. Between the trimmed V and J ends, which lost 5 bases and 5 bases, there was a span of 18 bases. Germline V lookup: CDR1 SGDLS, CDR2 YYNGEE. This record belongs to a study of identical twins. Each CDR3 protein gets one entry after TCRdb re-called the 5' RACE reads with MiXCR. Here the sample spans fewer than 250,000 distinct CDR3 sequences, roughly a tenth being singletons. Sequencing was done on a sample of memory (CD45RO+) T cells sorted from blood. This receptor was identified in a woman between 18 and 29 years old in good health. The chain links TRBV9 to TRBJ2-3, with unresolved D. CDR3 loop: CASSRSGWMEDTQYF. The CDR3 nucleotides are TGTGCCAGCAGTAGGTCGGGTTGGATGGAAGATACGCAGTATTTT.